Listed below are T cell receptor beta chains from one sample, sequenced in a study of T-cell reconstitution after alpha-beta-depleted transplantation in children. In TCRdb, the PCR reads were re-called with MiXCR into one record per CDR3 protein. Of over 400,000 distinct CDR3 sequences listed, around an eighth are singletons. Sample: PBMCs from the stem cell graft donor, taken from the stem cell graft. These receptors originate from a human donor who donated a stem cell graft to a child with combined immunodeficiency. Both conserved end residues are part of each CDR3. Fields, in order: D gene, J gene, clone size, V gene, CDR3 DNA, CDR3 protein. D genes are given only for firm matches. Rows may omit the clone size; those that give it use once, few, many or a size class.

>TRBD1|TRBJ2-2|-|TRBV4-3
TGCGCCAGCAGCCATGAACCCTTGACAGGGTCTCTCTCCGGGGAGCTGTTTTTT
CASSHEPLTGSLSGELFF
>-|TRBJ1-5|-|TRBV5-5
TGTGCCTCCCGACCTATGGGGGGCAATCAGCCCCAGCATTTT
CASRPMGGNQPQHF
>TRBD2|TRBJ2-6|many|TRBV20-1
TGCAGTGCTAGAGTAACGGGGGACTACTCTGGGGCCAACGTCCTGACTTTC
CSARVTGDYSGANVLTF
>-|TRBJ2-5|-|TRBV25-1
TGTGCCAGCAGTAAAGACTTAAACCAAGAGACCCAGTACTTC
CASSKDLNQETQYF
>TRBD1|TRBJ2-1|many|TRBV6-2/TRBV6-3
TGTGCCAGCAGTTACGGGGACAGCCAATACAATGAGCAGTTCTTC
CASSYGDSQYNEQFF
>-|TRBJ1-5|few|TRBV25-1
TGTGCCAGCAGTGAATTCGGAGATCAGCCCCAGCATTTT
CASSEFGDQPQHF
>TRBD2|TRBJ2-1|many|TRBV9
TGTGCCAGCAGCGTTCCGGGACTAGCGGGGGTTAATGAGCAGTTCTTC
CASSVPGLAGVNEQFF
>-|TRBJ2-7|-|TRBV12-3/TRBV12-4
TGTGCCAGCAGCTTTGGTGCGGGCGGGCCCTACGAGCAGTACTTC
CASSFGAGGPYEQYF
>TRBD2|TRBJ2-5|-|TRBV28
TGTGCCAGCAGAACAAGGACTAGCGGGGGGGGTGAGACCCAGTACTTC
CASRTRTSGGGETQYF
>-|TRBJ2-7|many|TRBV29-1
TGCAGCGTTGAGGAGGGGATGAACTACGAGCAGTACTTC
CSVEEGMNYEQYF
>-|TRBJ2-5|few|TRBV24-1
TGTGCCACCCGTTACGGAGAGACCCAGTACTTC
CATRYGETQYF
>TRBD2|TRBJ2-7|many|TRBV20-1
TGCAGTGCTAAGGGACTAGCGGACCCCTACGAGCAGTACTTC
CSAKGLADPYEQYF
>-|TRBJ1-1|-|TRBV12-3/TRBV12-4
TGTGCCAGCTCGGGACCCCTCGGCACTGAAGCTTTCTTT
CASSGPLGTEAFF
>-|TRBJ2-1|few|TRBV12-3/TRBV12-4
TGTGCCAGCAGTCTATGGGGTGGTCCTAGCTCCTACAATGAGCAGTTCTTC
CASSLWGGPSSYNEQFF
>TRBD2|TRBJ2-3|many|TRBV20-1
TGCAGTGCTTCCGGACTAGCGGGGGGAAGGGTCACAGATACGCAGTATTTT
CSASGLAGGRVTDTQYF
>-|TRBJ2-7|few|TRBV5-1
TGCGCCAGCAGCAAAGGCGGATACGAGCAGTACTTC
CASSKGGYEQYF
>TRBD1|TRBJ1-1|-|TRBV29-1
TGCAGCGGAGATATCGGGACAGATTACACTGAAGCTTTCTTT
CSGDIGTDYTEAFF
>-|TRBJ2-1|few|TRBV11-3
TGTGCCAGCAGCATCAACACCCAGGGGAGGCAGTTCTTC
CASSINTQGRQFF
>-|TRBJ2-3|-|TRBV27
TGTGCCAGCAGTTTAGGGTTAATTTGGTCGGATACGCAGTATTTT
CASSLGLIWSDTQYF
>TRBD1|TRBJ1-6|-|TRBV20-1
TGCAGTGCTAGAGGGGGACAGGGTATACACTCCTATAATTCACCCCTCCACTTT
CSARGGQGIHSYNSPLHF
>TRBD2|TRBJ2-7|few|TRBV20-1
TGCAGTGCTAGAGACCTACTAGCGGGAGACCCCTACGAGCAGTACTTC
CSARDLLAGDPYEQYF
>-|TRBJ2-7|-|TRBV2
TGTGCCAGCGGAGGGGCAGGGGTTAACTACGAGCAGTACTTC
CASGGAGVNYEQYF
>-|TRBJ1-5|-|TRBV6-5
TGTGCCAGCAGTTACGTCCGGGGAAATCAGCCCCAGCATTTT
CASSYVRGNQPQHF
>-|TRBJ2-2|few|TRBV12-3/TRBV12-4
TGTGCAGCAGCTCAAGGGGGGGACGGGGAGCTGTTTTTT
CAAAQGGDGELFF
>TRBD2|TRBJ2-7|many|TRBV7-6
TGTGCCAGCAGCTTAGATGCTAGCGGGGGATACGAGCAGTACTTC
CASSLDASGGYEQYF
>-|TRBJ2-1|-|TRBV20-1
TGCAGTGCTAGAGCGCAAGGGCCCCATGAGCAGTTCTTC
CSARAQGPHEQFF
>-|TRBJ1-2|many|TRBV20-1
TGCAGTGCTAGTGTTGCGGCAGGGAACTATGGCTACACCTTC
CSASVAAGNYGYTF
>TRBD1|TRBJ2-7|few|TRBV27
TGTGCCAGCAGGCCCGGGACAGGGTCGATCTACGAGCAGTACTTC
CASRPGTGSIYEQYF
>TRBD2|TRBJ2-1|-|TRBV20-1
TGCAGTGCTAGGTTCCTAGCGGGAGAATACCCCTACAATGAGCAGTTCTTC
CSARFLAGEYPYNEQFF
>-|TRBJ2-6|few|TRBV29-1
TGCAGCGTTGTAGGGGCTGGGGCCAACGTCCTGACTTTC
CSVVGAGANVLTF
>-|TRBJ2-1|-|TRBV29-1
TGCAGCGTTGAACTCCCGGGTTCCCGGTTCTTC
CSVELPGSRFF
>-|TRBJ1-6|-|TRBV30
TGTGCCTGGAGTGTACACGAGGCAGGGACTTCACCCCTCCACTTT
CAWSVHEAGTSPLHF
>TRBD2|TRBJ2-7|-|TRBV5-1
TGCGCCAGCAGCTTGGCCGGGCTAGCGGGTAACTACGAGCAGTACTTC
CASSLAGLAGNYEQYF
>-|TRBJ1-1|few|TRBV27
TGTGCCAGCAGTTGGAGAGGAGGGTTGAACACTGAAGCTTTCTTT
CASSWRGGLNTEAFF
>TRBD1|TRBJ2-7|-|TRBV7-4
TGTGCCTGCAGCTCACCAGCGGCGGGACAGGGGGCGAATGAGCAGTACTTC
CACSSPAAGQGANEQYF
>TRBD2|TRBJ2-1|few|TRBV7-2
TGTGCCAGCAGCTCACTAGCGGGGGGGGCGGCAAATGAGCAGTTCTTC
CASSSLAGGAANEQFF
>-|TRBJ2-7|-|TRBV4-2
TGTGCCAGCAGCCAACGGGGCCTGATCTACGAGCAGTACTTC
CASSQRGLIYEQYF
>-|TRBJ2-2|few|TRBV12-3/TRBV12-4
TGTGCCAGCAGGTTGGGGGAAACCGGGGAGCTGTTTTTT
CASRLGETGELFF
>-|TRBJ2-1|many|TRBV9
TGTGCCAGCAGCGTCGCAGGCTCCTACAATGAGCAGTTCTTC
CASSVAGSYNEQFF
>TRBD1|TRBJ1-5|few|TRBV20-1
TGCAGTGCTAGTGCCGCAGGGGGGAATCAGCCCCAGCATTTT
CSASAAGGNQPQHF
>TRBD2|TRBJ2-3|many|TRBV20-1
TGCAGTGCCTCGACTAGCGGGAGGACAGATACGCAGTATTTT
CSASTSGRTDTQYF
>-|TRBJ2-7|many|TRBV12-3/TRBV12-4
TGTGCCAGCAGTTTTGGGTGGGAGAGCTACGAGCAGTACTTC
CASSFGWESYEQYF
>-|TRBJ2-2|few|TRBV7-3
TGTGCCAGCAGCTTAAGCGGGCCCTCCACCGGGGAGCTGTTTTTT
CASSLSGPSTGELFF